The rows below give T cell receptor beta chains drawn from one sample of a study of CXCR3-negative and CXCR3-positive naive CD8 T cells. One entry per CDR3 protein, without DNA, is what TCRdb gives after re-calling the 5' RACE reads. The listing records around 150,000 distinct CDR3 sequences. The sample taken for sequencing was naive CXCR3+ CD8+ T cells from blood. Every receptor here comes from a human donor in good health. Some clones in this sample may be carry-over from other donors' samples. The CDR3 runs from the conserved cysteine through the conserved F or W.

v_gene	j_gene	CDR3aa
TRBV4-3	TRBJ2-1	CASSQDRGSYNEQFF
TRBV2	TRBJ1-1	CASRQQGLRTEAFF
TRBV6-5	TRBJ2-7	CASSDSYEQYF
TRBV30	TRBJ2-1	CAWSVSLNEQFF
TRBV20-1	TRBJ1-2	CSARARNDYGYTF
TRBV4-3	TRBJ2-1	CASSPRLAGDVDEQFF
TRBV7-9	TRBJ2-5	CASSLSLAGQQETQYF
TRBV5-1	TRBJ2-7	CASSPGLAGRSYEQYF
TRBV27	TRBJ2-3	CASSLFWGLLTDTQYF
TRBV11-2	TRBJ2-4	CASSLDQSSLVAKNIQYF
TRBV7-2	TRBJ2-1	CASSLNSGDSYNEQFF
TRBV13	TRBJ2-7	CASSRGLAGGHEQYF
TRBV6-2/TRBV6-3	TRBJ1-4	CAISTAGGEKLFF
TRBV9	TRBJ1-1	CASSVAPGSSPNTEAFF
TRBV29-1	TRBJ2-1	CSVDGTSGITASYNEQFF
TRBV12-3/TRBV12-4	TRBJ2-1	CASSFTSGAGEGQFF
TRBV14	TRBJ2-6	CASSHPQGLPPGANVLTF
TRBV7-9	TRBJ2-7	CASSHGTSGRGSYEQYF
TRBV20-1	TRBJ2-5	CSAGKTGTQETQYF
TRBV3-1	TRBJ2-7	CASSQVQGAYEQYF
TRBV6-2/TRBV6-3	TRBJ2-2	CASSWIAVAGELFF
TRBV28	TRBJ2-7	CASSFKAGGPYEQYF
TRBV10-3	TRBJ1-2	CAISDPGQGIANYGYTF
TRBV5-1	TRBJ2-7	CASSLDRGFGYEQYF
TRBV29-1	TRBJ2-7	CSAMDGTYEQYF
TRBV9	TRBJ2-1	CASSVGSLPHEQFF
TRBV10-2	TRBJ2-7	CASTTQSSYEQYF
TRBV29-1	TRBJ1-6	CSVEAGPLNSYNSPLHF
TRBV7-6	TRBJ2-5	CASSLGRRLAYQETQYF
TRBV7-7	TRBJ1-1	CASSFEGNTEAFF
TRBV29-1	TRBJ2-1	CSVVGGLGAYNEQFF
TRBV28	TRBJ1-3	CASSLRVYGNTIYF
TRBV6-5	TRBJ2-2	CAGRTGTTNTGELFF
TRBV4-2	TRBJ2-7	CASSQDRAEQYF
TRBV28	TRBJ2-7	CASLSVAAYSYEQYF
TRBV11-1	TRBJ2-7	CASSLALQGNEQYF
TRBV6-5	TRBJ2-7	CASRDDGLSYEQYF
TRBV12-3/TRBV12-4	TRBJ2-1	CASSYSPAALTNYNEQFF
TRBV5-4	TRBJ2-5	CASSLSLEQETQYF
TRBV28	TRBJ2-7	CASSYNAGLSEQYF
TRBV9	TRBJ2-5	CASSVEGWVKETQYF
TRBV13	TRBJ2-2	CASSFWTSGSSGELFF
TRBV5-5	TRBJ1-1	CASSLYDGGMNTEAFF
TRBV9	TRBJ2-3	CASSVAWREGSDTQYF
TRBV28	TRBJ2-1	CASSPRLAGRSYNEQFF
TRBV20-1	TRBJ2-7	CSAGSDTSYEQYF
TRBV20-1	TRBJ2-1	CSARDRGVWEAPLYEQFF
TRBV4-1	TRBJ2-1	CASSQGGTENEQFF
TRBV12-1	TRBJ2-2	CASSSGPRVAGGRSGELFF
TRBV28	TRBJ2-5	CASSLFSQETQYF
TRBV27	TRBJ2-1	CASSSYLAGEVNEQFF
TRBV14	TRBJ1-4	CASSQAAGPVEKLFF
TRBV11-2	TRBJ1-2	CASSLSVGGNYGYTF